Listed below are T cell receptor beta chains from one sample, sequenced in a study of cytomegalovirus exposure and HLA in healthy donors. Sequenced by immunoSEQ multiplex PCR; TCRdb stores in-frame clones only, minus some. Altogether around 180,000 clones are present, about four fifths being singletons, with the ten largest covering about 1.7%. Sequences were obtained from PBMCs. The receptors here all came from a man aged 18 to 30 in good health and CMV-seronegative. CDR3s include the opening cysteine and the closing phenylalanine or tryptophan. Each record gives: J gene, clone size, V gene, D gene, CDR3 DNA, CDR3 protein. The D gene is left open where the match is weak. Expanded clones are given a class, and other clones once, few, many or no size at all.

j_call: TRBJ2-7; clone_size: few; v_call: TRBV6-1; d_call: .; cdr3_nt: TGTGCCAGCTTTCAGGGACATAACTACGAGCAGTACTTC; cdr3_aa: CASFQGHNYEQYF
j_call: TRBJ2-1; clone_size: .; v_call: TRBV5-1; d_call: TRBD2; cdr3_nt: TGCGCCAGCAGCTTGGGGGGACTAGCGAGTTCCTACAATGAGCAGTTCTTC; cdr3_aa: CASSLGGLASSYNEQFF
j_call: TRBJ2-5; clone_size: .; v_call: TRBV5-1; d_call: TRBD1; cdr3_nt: TGCGCCAGCAGCTTGGGGGGACTCAGGACAGGGGGATGGCAAGAGACCCAGTACTTC; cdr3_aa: CASSLGGLRTGGWQETQYF
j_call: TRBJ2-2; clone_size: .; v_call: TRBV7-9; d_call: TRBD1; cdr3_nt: TGTGCCTTTCAGGGCCAGGGGGCGAACACCGGGGAGCTGTTTTTT; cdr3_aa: CAFQGQGANTGELFF
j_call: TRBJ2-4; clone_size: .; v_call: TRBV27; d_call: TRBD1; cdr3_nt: TGTGCCAGCAACCCGGGACAGGGCCACTCCAAAAACATTCAGTACTTC; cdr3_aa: CASNPGQGHSKNIQYF
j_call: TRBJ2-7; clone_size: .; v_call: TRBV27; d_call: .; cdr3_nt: TGTGCCAGCAGTTTATACAATCGGGGCTACGAGCAGTACTTC; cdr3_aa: CASSLYNRGYEQYF
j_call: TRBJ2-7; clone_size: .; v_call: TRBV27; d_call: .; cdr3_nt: TGTGCCAGCAGGCTCAAGCGGTACTCCTACGAGCAGTACTTC; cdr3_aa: CASRLKRYSYEQYF
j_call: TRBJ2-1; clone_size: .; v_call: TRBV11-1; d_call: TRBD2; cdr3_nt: TGTGCCAGCAGCTTAGTGGGACTAGCGGGAGGGTCCTACAATGAGCAGTTCTTC; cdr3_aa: CASSLVGLAGGSYNEQFF
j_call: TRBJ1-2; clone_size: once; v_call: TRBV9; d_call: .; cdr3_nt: TGTGCCAGCAGCGTAGATCCAGGGCTGAACTATGGCTACACCTTC; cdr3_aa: CASSVDPGLNYGYTF
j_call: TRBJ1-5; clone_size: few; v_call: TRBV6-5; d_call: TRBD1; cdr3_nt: TGTGCCAGCAGAAGCGGGACAGGGGGCAGGGAGCCCCAGCATTTT; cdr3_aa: CASRSGTGGREPQHF
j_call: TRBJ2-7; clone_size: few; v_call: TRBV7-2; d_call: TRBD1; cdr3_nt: TGTGCCAGCAGATCGACAGGGACCAACGAGCAGTACTTC; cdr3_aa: CASRSTGTNEQYF
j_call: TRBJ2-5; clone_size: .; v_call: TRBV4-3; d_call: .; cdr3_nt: TGCGCCAGCAGCCAAGGGGGAGCGGGGAGGGGGCAAGAGACCCAGTACTTC; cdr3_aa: CASSQGGAGRGQETQYF
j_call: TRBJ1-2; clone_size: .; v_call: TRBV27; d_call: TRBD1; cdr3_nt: TGTGCCAGCAGTTACGACAGGGGGCGTCCCTATGGCTACACCTTC; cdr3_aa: CASSYDRGRPYGYTF
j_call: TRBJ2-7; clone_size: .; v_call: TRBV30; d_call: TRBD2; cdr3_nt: TGTGCCTGGATCCGGGAGGGCCTCTTTAACGAGCAGTACTTC; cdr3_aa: CAWIREGLFNEQYF
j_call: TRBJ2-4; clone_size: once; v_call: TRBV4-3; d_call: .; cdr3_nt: TGCGCCAGCAGCCAAGCCCAGCGTGGCAAAAACATTCAGTACTTC; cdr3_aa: CASSQAQRGKNIQYF
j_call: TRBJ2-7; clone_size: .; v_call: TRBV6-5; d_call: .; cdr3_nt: TGTGCCAGCAGTAACGCCCAGGGTTACGAGCAGTACTTC; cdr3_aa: CASSNAQGYEQYF
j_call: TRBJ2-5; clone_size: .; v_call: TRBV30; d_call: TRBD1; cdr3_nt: TGTGCCTGGGGACCGGGACAGGGGGCTGTGACCCAGTACTTC; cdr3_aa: CAWGPGQGAVTQYF
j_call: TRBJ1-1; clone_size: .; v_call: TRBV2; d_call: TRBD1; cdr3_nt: TGTGCCAGCAGTGAGCCCCAGGGGGTCCTTGAAGCTTTCTTT; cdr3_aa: CASSEPQGVLEAFF
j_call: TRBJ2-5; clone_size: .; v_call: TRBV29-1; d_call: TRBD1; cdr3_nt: TGCAGCGTCCGGGGGGGAGTAACCGGGACAGGGGTCCAAGGGTCCCAAGAGACCCAGTACTTC; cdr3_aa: CSVRGGVTGTGVQGSQETQYF
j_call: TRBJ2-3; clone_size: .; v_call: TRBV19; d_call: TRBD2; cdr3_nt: TGTGCCAGTAGGGGAGGGAGAGGCCTCACAGATACGCAGTATTTT; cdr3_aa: CASRGGRGLTDTQYF
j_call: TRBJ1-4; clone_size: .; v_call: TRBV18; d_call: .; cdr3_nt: TGTGCCAGCTCACCACCCCCAGGGGATAATGAAAAACTGTTTTTT; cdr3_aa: CASSPPPGDNEKLFF
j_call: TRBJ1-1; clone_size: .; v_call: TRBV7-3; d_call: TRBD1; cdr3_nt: TGTGCCAGCAGCTTAAGGGGACAGGGCATGGGCACTGAAGCTTTCTTT; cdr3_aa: CASSLRGQGMGTEAFF
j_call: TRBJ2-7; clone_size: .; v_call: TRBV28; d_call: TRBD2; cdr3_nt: TGTGCCAGCAGCCCCGGACTAGCGGGAGACGAGCAGTACTTC; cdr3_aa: CASSPGLAGDEQYF
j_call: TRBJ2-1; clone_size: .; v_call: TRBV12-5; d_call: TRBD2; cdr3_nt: TGTGCTAGTGGTTTGGTACTCGCGGGGGGGAGACCTAATGAGCAGTTCTTC; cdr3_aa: CASGLVLAGGRPNEQFF
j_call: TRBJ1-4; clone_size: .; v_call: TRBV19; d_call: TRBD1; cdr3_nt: TGTGCCAGTAGCACCGGGACAGGGGATGAAAAACTGTTTTTT; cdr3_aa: CASSTGTGDEKLFF
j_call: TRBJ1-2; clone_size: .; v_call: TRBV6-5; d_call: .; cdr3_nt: TGTGCCAGCAGATCACACAGGGTTAACTATGGCTACACCTTC; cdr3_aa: CASRSHRVNYGYTF
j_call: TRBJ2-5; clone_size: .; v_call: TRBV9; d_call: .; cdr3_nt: TGTGCCAGCAGCGTAGACGAGGGAGAGACCCAGTACTTC; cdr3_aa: CASSVDEGETQYF
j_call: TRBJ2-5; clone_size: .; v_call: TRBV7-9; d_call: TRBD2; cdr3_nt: TGTGCCAGCAGGTTAACCGGGCTAGCGGGAGTAGAGACCCAGTACTTC; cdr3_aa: CASRLTGLAGVETQYF
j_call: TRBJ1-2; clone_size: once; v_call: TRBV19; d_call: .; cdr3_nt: TGTGCCAGTAGTATCCGGGGGAGGGACACCTACTATGGCTACACCTTC; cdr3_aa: CASSIRGRDTYYGYTF
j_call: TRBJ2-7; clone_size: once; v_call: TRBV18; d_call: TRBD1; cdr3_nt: TGTGCCAGCTCACCAACAGGGGGAAAGTACGAGCAGTACTTC; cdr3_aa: CASSPTGGKYEQYF
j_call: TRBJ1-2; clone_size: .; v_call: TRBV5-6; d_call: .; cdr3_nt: TGTGCCAGCAGCTTGGAAGGGGATTCCAACTATGGCTACACCTTC; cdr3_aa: CASSLEGDSNYGYTF
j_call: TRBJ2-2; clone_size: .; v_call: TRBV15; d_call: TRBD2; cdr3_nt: TGTGCCACCAGCAGAGATCGGGGGGGGCCCGGGGAGCTGTTTTTT; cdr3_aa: CATSRDRGGPGELFF
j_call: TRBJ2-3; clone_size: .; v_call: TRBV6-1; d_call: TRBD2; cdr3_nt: TGTGCCAGCAGCCCCCGGGCGGGGGGAACAGATACGCAGTATTTT; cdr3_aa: CASSPRAGGTDTQYF
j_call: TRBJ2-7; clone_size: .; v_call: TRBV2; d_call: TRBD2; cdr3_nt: TGTGCCAGCAGTGAGACAGCGGGGGGTAAGGGGTACGAGCAGTACTTC; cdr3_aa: CASSETAGGKGYEQYF
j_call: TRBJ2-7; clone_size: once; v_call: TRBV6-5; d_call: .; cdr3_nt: TGTGCCAGCACCAGGGACCCGGGGGTCTACGAGCAGTACTTC; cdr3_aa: CASTRDPGVYEQYF
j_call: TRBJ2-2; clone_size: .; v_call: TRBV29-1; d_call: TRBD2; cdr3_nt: TGCAGCGTTTTGGTGGTCGCTAGCGGGAGGGTGCGCGGGGAGCTGTTTTTT; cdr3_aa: CSVLVVASGRVRGELFF
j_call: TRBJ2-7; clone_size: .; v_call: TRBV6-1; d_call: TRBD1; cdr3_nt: TGTGCCAGCAGTGGGGGACAGGGAGGGTCCTACTACGAGCAGTACTTC; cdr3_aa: CASSGGQGGSYYEQYF
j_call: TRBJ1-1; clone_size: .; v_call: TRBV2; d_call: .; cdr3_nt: TGTGCCAGCAGAGGGGGGACTATGAACACTGAAGCTTTCTTT; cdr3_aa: CASRGGTMNTEAFF
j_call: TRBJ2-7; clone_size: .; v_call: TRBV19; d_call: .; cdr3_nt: TGTGCCAGTAGCCGTCAAGTCCAGGGCTACGAGCAGTACTTC; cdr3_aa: CASSRQVQGYEQYF
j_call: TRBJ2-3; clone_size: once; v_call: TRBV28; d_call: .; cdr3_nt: TGTGCCAGCAGTCCCCGGGGGTCCGCCGCAGATACGCAGTATTTT; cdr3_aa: CASSPRGSAADTQYF
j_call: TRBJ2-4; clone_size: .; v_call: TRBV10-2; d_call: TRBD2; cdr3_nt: TGCGCCAGCAGGGGCATAGCGGGAGGGGCCAAAAACATTCAGTACTTC; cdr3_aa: CASRGIAGGAKNIQYF
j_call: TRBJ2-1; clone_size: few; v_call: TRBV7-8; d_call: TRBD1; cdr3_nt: TGTGCCAGCAGATCCCCCGACAGGGTAAATGAGCAGTTCTTC; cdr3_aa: CASRSPDRVNEQFF
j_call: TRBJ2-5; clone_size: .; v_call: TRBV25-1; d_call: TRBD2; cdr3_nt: TGTGCCAGCAGTGAGACGAGCGGGAGAGAGACCCAGTACTTC; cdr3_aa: CASSETSGRETQYF
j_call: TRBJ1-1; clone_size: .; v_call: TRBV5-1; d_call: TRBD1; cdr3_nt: TGCGCCAGCAGCTCCGGACAGGGAGGGACTGAAGCTTTCTTT; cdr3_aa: CASSSGQGGTEAFF
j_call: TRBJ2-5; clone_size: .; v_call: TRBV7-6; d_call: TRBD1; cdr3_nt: TGTGCCAGCAGCCTAGGGTGGGACAGACGCACGACCCAGTACTTC; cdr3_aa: CASSLGWDRRTTQYF
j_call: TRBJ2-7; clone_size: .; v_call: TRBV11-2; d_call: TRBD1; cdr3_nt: TGTGCCAGCAGCCCTAGGGTTGGGACAGGGAGCTACGAGCAGTACTTC; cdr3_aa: CASSPRVGTGSYEQYF
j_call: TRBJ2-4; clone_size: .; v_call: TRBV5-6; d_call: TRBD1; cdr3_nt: TGTGCCAGCAGCGGGGAATTGCGGACAGGGATAGCCAAAAACATTCAGTACTTC; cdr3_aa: CASSGELRTGIAKNIQYF
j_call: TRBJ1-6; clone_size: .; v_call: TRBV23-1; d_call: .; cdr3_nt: TGCGCCAGCACTCAACGGGCCGACAGGACCAGGCCGTTTAATTCACCCCTCCACTTT; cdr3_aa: CASTQRADRTRPFNSPLHF
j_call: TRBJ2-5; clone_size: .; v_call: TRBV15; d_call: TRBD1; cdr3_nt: TGTGCCACCAGCAGAATGGACAGGGGGATTCAGACCCAGTACTTC; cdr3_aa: CATSRMDRGIQTQYF
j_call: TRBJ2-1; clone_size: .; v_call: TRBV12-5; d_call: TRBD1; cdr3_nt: TGTGCTAGTGGGTCGGACAGGGGGTCGATTGAGCAGTTCTTC; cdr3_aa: CASGSDRGSIEQFF
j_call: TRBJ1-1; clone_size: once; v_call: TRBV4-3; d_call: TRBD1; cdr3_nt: TGCGCCAGCAGCCAAGAAGGTGGTAGGGGGACAGGGGTGGCTGAAGCTTTCTTT; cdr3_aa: CASSQEGGRGTGVAEAFF
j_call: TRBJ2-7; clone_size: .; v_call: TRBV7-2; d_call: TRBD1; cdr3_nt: TGTGCCAGCAGCTCCCCGACAGGGGGAACCTACGAGCAGTACTTC; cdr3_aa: CASSSPTGGTYEQYF
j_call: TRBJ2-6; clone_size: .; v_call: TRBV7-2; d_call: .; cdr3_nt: TGTGCCAGCAACGCCAGGGGGAGGTCTGGGGCCAACGTCCTGACTTTC; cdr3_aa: CASNARGRSGANVLTF
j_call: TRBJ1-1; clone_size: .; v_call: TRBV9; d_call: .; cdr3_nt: TGTGCCAGCAGCGTCCGAGGGGGACCGGGTGGCGGGAACACTGAAGCTTTCTTT; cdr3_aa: CASSVRGGPGGGNTEAFF
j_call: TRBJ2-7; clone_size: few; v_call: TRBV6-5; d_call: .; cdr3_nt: TGTGCCAGCAGTTACCGTTCCGGCTACGAGCAGTACTTC; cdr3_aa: CASSYRSGYEQYF
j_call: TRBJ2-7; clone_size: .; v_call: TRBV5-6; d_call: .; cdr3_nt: TGTGCCAGCAGCTTGGCAGTTCCCTACGAGCAGTACTTC; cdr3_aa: CASSLAVPYEQYF
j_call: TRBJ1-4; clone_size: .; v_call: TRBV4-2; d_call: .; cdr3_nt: TGTGCCAGCAGCCAAGCCCGGGAAGCCAATGAAAAACTGTTTTTT; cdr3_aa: CASSQAREANEKLFF